This is a list of T cell receptor beta chains from one sample in a study of a mutant IDH1 vaccine in newly diagnosed glioma. This table comes from immunoSEQ multiplex PCR, and its TCRdb copy is limited to in-frame clones, with some not included. The sample gives approximately 80,000 clones, roughly four fifths of which show up once; around 5.3% is in the top ten. Their target antigens are unknown. The sample in question was PBMCs, obtained from a glioma patient whose treatment included an IDH1 peptide vaccine. These receptors came from a man between 40 and 49 years old with glioma. CDR3s include the opening cysteine and the closing phenylalanine or tryptophan. D genes are given only for firm matches. Part of the rows lack a size; the others show once, few, many or a class for expanded clones.

v_gene: TRBV14
j_gene: TRBJ2-5
d_gene: TRBD1
abundance: .
len: 15
CDR3aa: CASSQAGRGSETQYF
CDR3nt: TGTGCCAGCAGCCAGGCCGGCAGGGGGTCAGAGACCCAGTACTTC

v_gene: TRBV25-1
j_gene: TRBJ2-7
d_gene: .
abundance: .
len: 13
CDR3aa: CASRARDPYEQYF
CDR3nt: TGTGCCAGCAGAGCCAGGGATCCCTACGAGCAGTACTTC

v_gene: TRBV9
j_gene: TRBJ2-7
d_gene: .
abundance: .
len: 13
CDR3aa: CASSVGGKGEQYF
CDR3nt: TGTGCCAGCAGCGTAGGCGGGAAGGGAGAGCAGTACTTC

v_gene: TRBV7-9
j_gene: TRBJ1-5
d_gene: TRBD1
abundance: .
len: 12
CDR3aa: CASRQGWGPQHF
CDR3nt: TGTGCCAGCCGACAGGGATGGGGTCCCCAGCATTTT

v_gene: TRBV9
j_gene: TRBJ1-5
d_gene: .
abundance: few
len: 14
CDR3aa: CARNTRGQNQPQHF
CDR3nt: TGTGCCCGGAACACGAGAGGGCAGAATCAGCCCCAGCATTTT

v_gene: TRBV4-3
j_gene: TRBJ2-3
d_gene: TRBD2
abundance: .
len: 19
CDR3aa: CASSQDLGRLAGVPDTQYF
CDR3nt: TGCGCCAGCAGCCAAGATCTGGGGCGGTTAGCGGGAGTTCCAGATACGCAGTATTTT

v_gene: TRBV29-1
j_gene: TRBJ1-4
d_gene: TRBD1
abundance: few
len: 12
CDR3aa: CSVASPGQLSLF
CDR3nt: TGCAGCGTTGCTTCTCCGGGACAGCTCTCACTTTTT

v_gene: TRBV4-3
j_gene: TRBJ1-6
d_gene: TRBD1
abundance: .
len: 17
CDR3aa: CASSQVLTGSHNSPLHF
CDR3nt: TGCGCCAGCAGCCAAGTACTGACAGGGTCCCATAATTCACCCCTCCACTTT

v_gene: TRBV7-6
j_gene: TRBJ2-2
d_gene: .
abundance: once
len: 16
CDR3aa: CASSLKIRPPNGELFF
CDR3nt: TGTGCCAGCAGCTTAAAGATTAGGCCGCCTAACGGGGAGCTGTTTTTT

v_gene: TRBV13
j_gene: TRBJ2-7
d_gene: .
abundance: .
len: 13
CDR3aa: CASSGLVPYEQYF
CDR3nt: TGTGCCAGCAGTGGTCTCGTGCCCTACGAGCAGTACTTC

v_gene: TRBV6-1
j_gene: TRBJ2-1
d_gene: TRBD2
abundance: .
len: 16
CDR3aa: CASSEVLAGSYNEQFF
CDR3nt: TGTGCCAGCAGTGAAGTCCTAGCGGGCTCCTACAATGAGCAGTTCTTC

v_gene: TRBV25-1
j_gene: TRBJ1-3
d_gene: .
abundance: .
len: 14
CDR3aa: CASSSGKFGNTIYF
CDR3nt: TGTGCCAGCAGCTCAGGGAAATTCGGAAACACCATATATTTT

v_gene: TRBV9
j_gene: TRBJ1-1
d_gene: .
abundance: few
len: 13
CDR3aa: CASSARMDTEAFF
CDR3nt: TGTGCCAGCAGCGCCCGCATGGACACTGAAGCTTTCTTT

v_gene: TRBV23-1
j_gene: TRBJ2-2
d_gene: .
abundance: .
len: 14
CDR3aa: CASSQNGRTGELFF
CDR3nt: TGCGCCAGCAGTCAGAACGGAAGAACCGGGGAGCTGTTTTTT

v_gene: TRBV9
j_gene: TRBJ1-2
d_gene: .
abundance: .
len: 12
CDR3aa: CASSVNFYGYTF
CDR3nt: TGTGCCAGCAGCGTAAATTTCTATGGCTACACCTTC

v_gene: TRBV23-1
j_gene: TRBJ1-5
d_gene: TRBD1
abundance: .
len: 16
CDR3aa: CASRTKTNRGGQPQHF
CDR3nt: TGCGCCAGCCGCACAAAAACAAACAGGGGCGGTCAGCCCCAGCATTTT

v_gene: TRBV4-2
j_gene: TRBJ2-7
d_gene: .
abundance: .
len: 15
CDR3aa: CASSQDLQVGYEQYF
CDR3nt: TGTGCCAGCAGCCAAGATCTGCAGGTGGGCTACGAGCAGTACTTC

v_gene: TRBV4-3
j_gene: TRBJ1-2
d_gene: .
abundance: .
len: 13
CDR3aa: CASSRRTDYGYTF
CDR3nt: TGCGCCAGCAGCCGCCGGACTGACTATGGCTACACCTTC

v_gene: TRBV4-2
j_gene: TRBJ2-7
d_gene: .
abundance: .
len: 16
CDR3aa: CASSQSSTGWTYEQYF
CDR3nt: TGTGCCAGCAGCCAATCGAGTACGGGTTGGACCTACGAGCAGTACTTC

v_gene: TRBV4-3
j_gene: TRBJ2-4
d_gene: .
abundance: .
len: 15
CDR3aa: CASSQVETAKNIQYF
CDR3nt: TGCGCCAGCAGCCAAGTTGAGACAGCCAAAAACATTCAGTACTTC

v_gene: TRBV5-4
j_gene: TRBJ2-6
d_gene: TRBD1
abundance: .
len: 18
CDR3aa: CASSPQGGRYSGANVLTF
CDR3nt: TGTGCCAGCAGCCCACAGGGGGGTAGATACTCTGGGGCCAACGTCCTGACTTTC

v_gene: TRBV10-2
j_gene: TRBJ2-5
d_gene: .
abundance: .
len: 16
CDR3aa: CASSRQEQWVGETQYF
CDR3nt: TGCGCCAGCAGCAGACAAGAACAGTGGGTAGGGGAGACCCAGTACTTC

v_gene: TRBV18
j_gene: TRBJ2-6
d_gene: .
abundance: .
len: 18
CDR3aa: CASSPLPGNSAGANVLTF
CDR3nt: TGTGCCAGCTCACCTTTGCCAGGGAACTCCGCTGGGGCCAACGTCCTGACTTTC

v_gene: TRBV4-3
j_gene: TRBJ2-2
d_gene: .
abundance: many
len: 16
CDR3aa: CASSQGPTRVTGELFF
CDR3nt: TGCGCCAGCAGCCAAGGTCCGACTAGGGTGACCGGGGAGCTGTTTTTT

v_gene: TRBV11-2
j_gene: TRBJ2-7
d_gene: .
abundance: .
len: 12
CDR3aa: CASSPGTYEQYF
CDR3nt: TGTGCCAGCAGCCCAGGGACCTACGAGCAGTACTTC

v_gene: TRBV13
j_gene: TRBJ1-1
d_gene: .
abundance: .
len: 12
CDR3aa: CASSLEGTEAFF
CDR3nt: TGTGCCAGCAGCTTGGAGGGCACTGAAGCTTTCTTT

v_gene: TRBV19
j_gene: TRBJ2-7
d_gene: TRBD2
abundance: .
len: 15
CDR3aa: CASSIRGLAGVEQYF
CDR3nt: TGTGCCAGTAGTATACGGGGATTAGCGGGAGTCGAGCAGTACTTC

v_gene: TRBV7-2
j_gene: TRBJ2-2
d_gene: TRBD2
abundance: .
len: 17
CDR3aa: CASSLLRASGRTGELFF
CDR3nt: TGTGCCAGCAGCCTCCTGCGGGCTAGCGGGAGAACCGGGGAGCTGTTTTTT

v_gene: TRBV4-3
j_gene: TRBJ2-7
d_gene: .
abundance: .
len: 14
CDR3aa: CASSQAEGRYEQYF
CDR3nt: TGCGCCAGCAGCCAAGCGGAAGGTAGATACGAGCAGTACTTC

v_gene: TRBV18
j_gene: TRBJ1-4
d_gene: TRBD1
abundance: .
len: 17
CDR3aa: CASSPIQLRDRAEKLFF
CDR3nt: TGTGCCAGCTCACCGATTCAACTTCGGGACAGGGCTGAAAAACTGTTTTTT

v_gene: TRBV15
j_gene: TRBJ1-5
d_gene: .
abundance: .
len: 12
CDR3aa: CATSRGLRPQHF
CDR3nt: TGTGCCACCAGCAGAGGGCTCCGACCCCAGCATTTT

v_gene: TRBV5-1
j_gene: TRBJ2-7
d_gene: TRBD1
abundance: once
len: 13
CDR3aa: CASTSGQGYEQYF
CDR3nt: TGCGCCAGCACCTCCGGACAGGGCTACGAGCAGTACTTC

v_gene: TRBV7-2
j_gene: TRBJ2-3
d_gene: .
abundance: .
len: 15
CDR3aa: CASSLSRRRPDTQYF
CDR3nt: TGTGCCAGCAGCTTATCACGGAGGCGACCAGATACGCAGTATTTT

v_gene: TRBV11-2
j_gene: TRBJ2-1
d_gene: TRBD2
abundance: .
len: 14
CDR3aa: CASSPGLASNEQFF
CDR3nt: TGTGCCAGCAGCCCCGGACTAGCTAGTAATGAGCAGTTCTTC

v_gene: TRBV4-3
j_gene: TRBJ2-7
d_gene: TRBD1
abundance: .
len: 15
CDR3aa: CATQPGQGFSYEQYF
CDR3nt: TGCGCCACCCAGCCAGGACAGGGCTTCTCCTACGAGCAGTACTTC

v_gene: TRBV5-6
j_gene: TRBJ2-2
d_gene: TRBD1
abundance: .
len: 17
CDR3aa: CASSGTGYGSNTGELFF
CDR3nt: TGTGCCAGCAGCGGGACAGGGTACGGGTCGAACACCGGGGAGCTGTTTTTT

v_gene: TRBV7-2
j_gene: TRBJ1-6
d_gene: .
abundance: .
len: 15
CDR3aa: CASSFGGIGNSPLHF
CDR3nt: TGTGCCAGCAGCTTTGGGGGGATTGGTAATTCACCCCTCCACTTT

v_gene: TRBV5-4
j_gene: TRBJ2-1
d_gene: .
abundance: .
len: 12
CDR3aa: CASVGRDNEQFF
CDR3nt: TGTGCCAGCGTGGGGCGGGACAATGAGCAGTTCTTC

v_gene: TRBV10-3
j_gene: TRBJ1-4
d_gene: .
abundance: .
len: 13
CDR3aa: CAISDSPNEKLFF
CDR3nt: TGTGCCATCAGTGACAGCCCAAATGAAAAACTGTTTTTT

v_gene: TRBV4-3
j_gene: TRBJ2-3
d_gene: TRBD2
abundance: .
len: 16
CDR3aa: CASSQDVPGGTDTQYF
CDR3nt: TGCGCCAGCAGCCAAGATGTCCCCGGGGGGACAGATACGCAGTATTTT

v_gene: TRBV7-9
j_gene: TRBJ2-7
d_gene: .
abundance: .
len: 13
CDR3aa: CASSWYSSYEQYF
CDR3nt: TGTGCCAGCAGCTGGTACAGCTCCTACGAGCAGTACTTC

v_gene: TRBV30
j_gene: TRBJ1-5
d_gene: TRBD1
abundance: .
len: 14
CDR3aa: CAWSRDRVNQPQHF
CDR3nt: TGTGCCTGGAGCAGGGACAGGGTTAATCAGCCCCAGCATTTT

v_gene: TRBV5-6
j_gene: TRBJ1-6
d_gene: .
abundance: .
len: 16
CDR3aa: CASSLPSGMNNSPLHF
CDR3nt: TGTGCCAGCAGCTTGCCCTCCGGGATGAATAATTCACCCCTCCACTTT

v_gene: TRBV4-3
j_gene: TRBJ2-1
d_gene: TRBD2
abundance: .
len: 17
CDR3aa: CASSQEPSGSSYNEQFF
CDR3nt: TGCGCCAGCAGCCAAGAGCCTAGCGGGAGTTCCTACAATGAGCAGTTCTTC

v_gene: TRBV4-1
j_gene: TRBJ2-3
d_gene: .
abundance: .
len: 16
CDR3aa: CASSPRDGQGTDTQYF
CDR3nt: TGCGCCAGCAGCCCCCGAGATGGCCAGGGCACAGATACGCAGTATTTT

v_gene: TRBV18
j_gene: TRBJ1-2
d_gene: .
abundance: .
len: 12
CDR3aa: CASSLFRDGYTF
CDR3nt: TGTGCCAGCTCACTTTTCCGAGATGGCTACACCTTC

v_gene: TRBV19
j_gene: TRBJ1-4
d_gene: TRBD1
abundance: .
len: 14
CDR3aa: CASNPGTGSEKLFF
CDR3nt: TGTGCCAGTAACCCCGGGACAGGGAGTGAAAAACTGTTTTTT

v_gene: TRBV19
j_gene: TRBJ2-1
d_gene: TRBD2
abundance: .
len: 18
CDR3aa: CASSTGTSGRMTYNEQFF
CDR3nt: TGTGCCAGTAGTACCGGGACTAGCGGGAGGATGACCTACAATGAGCAGTTCTTC

v_gene: TRBV6-5
j_gene: TRBJ1-3
d_gene: .
abundance: .
len: 14
CDR3aa: CASRRTTSGNTIYF
CDR3nt: TGTGCCAGCAGACGGACCACCTCTGGAAACACCATATATTTT